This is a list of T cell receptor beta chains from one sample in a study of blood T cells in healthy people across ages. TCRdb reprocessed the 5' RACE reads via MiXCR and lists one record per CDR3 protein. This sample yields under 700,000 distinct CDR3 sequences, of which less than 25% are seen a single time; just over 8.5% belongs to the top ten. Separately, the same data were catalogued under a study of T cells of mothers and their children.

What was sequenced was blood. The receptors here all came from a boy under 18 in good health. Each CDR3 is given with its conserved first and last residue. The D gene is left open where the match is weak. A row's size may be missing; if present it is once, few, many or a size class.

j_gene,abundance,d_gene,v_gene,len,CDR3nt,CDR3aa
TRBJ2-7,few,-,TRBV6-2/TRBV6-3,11,TGTGCCACAGAGCTGTACTACGAGCAGTACTTC,CATELYYEQYF
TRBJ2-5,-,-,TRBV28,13,TGTGCCAGCAGTTTAAGTGGCCGAACCGGGGAGTACTTC,CASSLSGRTGEYF
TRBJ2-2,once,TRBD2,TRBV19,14,TGTGCCAGTAGTACGCGGGAGCGGACCGGGGAGCTGTCTTTT,CASSTRERTGELSF
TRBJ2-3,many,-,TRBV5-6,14,TGTGCCAGCAGCTTGCGGCACAACACAGATACGCAGTATTTT,CASSLRHNTDTQYF
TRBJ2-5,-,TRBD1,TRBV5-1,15,TGCGCCAGCAGCTGGAGGACAGGGGGAAAAGAGACCCAGTACTTC,CASSWRTGGKETQYF
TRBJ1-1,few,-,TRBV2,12,TGTGCCAGCCAGGGGATGAACACTGAAGCTTTCTTT,CASQGMNTEAFF
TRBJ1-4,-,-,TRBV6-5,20,TGTGCCAGCAGTTCCGGCCCGGGTGGGGGCGTAGGAGAAAGGGGTGAAAAACTGTTTTTT,CASSSGPGGGVGERGEKLFF
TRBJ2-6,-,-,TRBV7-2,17,TGTGCCAGCAGCTTAAGGGCCTCCTCCTCGGGGGCCAACGTCCTGACTTTC,CASSLRASSSGANVLTF
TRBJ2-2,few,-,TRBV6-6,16,TGTGCCAGCAGCAGGACGGACAGTTCGAACACCGGGGAGCTGTTTTTT,CASSRTDSSNTGELFF
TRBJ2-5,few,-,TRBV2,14,TGTGCCAGCAGTGAAGCTCCGGGAGTAGAGACCCAGTACTTC,CASSEAPGVETQYF
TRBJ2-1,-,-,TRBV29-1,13,TGCAGCGTTGGCCAGGGGGAGGCCGATGAGCAGTTCTTC,CSVGQGEADEQFF
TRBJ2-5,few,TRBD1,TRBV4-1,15,TGCGCCAGCAGCCTCCGACGGGACAGGAGAGAGACCCAGTACTTC,CASSLRRDRRETQYF
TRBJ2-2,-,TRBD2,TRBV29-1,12,TGCAGCGTTAGACTAGCGCCCGGGGAGCTGTTTTTT,CSVRLAPGELFF
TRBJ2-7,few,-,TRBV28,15,TGTGCCAGCAGTTTGAACCTGGGGTTGGCCTACGAGCAGTACTTC,CASSLNLGLAYEQYF
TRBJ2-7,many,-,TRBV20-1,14,TGCAGTGCTAGTCCAGCGGCGATCTCCTACGAGCAGTACTTC,CSASPAAISYEQYF
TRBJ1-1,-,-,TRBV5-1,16,TGCGCCAGCAGCCCCCTCGGGACCTCCCCTAACACTGAAGCTTTCTTT,CASSPLGTSPNTEAFF
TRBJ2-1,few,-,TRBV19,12,TGTGCCAGTAGTACCGTATACAATGAGCAGTTCTTC,CASSTVYNEQFF
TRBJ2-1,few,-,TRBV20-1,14,TGCAGTGCTATCTCGGGGAAACCCTACAATGAGCAGTTCTTC,CSAISGKPYNEQFF
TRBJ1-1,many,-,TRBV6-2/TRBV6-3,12,TGTGCCAGCAGTACTAGAGGGCTGACGGCTTTCTTT,CASSTRGLTAFF
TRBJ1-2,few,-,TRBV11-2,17,TGTGCCAGCAGCATGGGGGTAAAGGGTCAGACGGACTATGGCTACACCTTC,CASSMGVKGQTDYGYTF
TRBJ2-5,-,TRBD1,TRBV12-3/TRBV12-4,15,TGTGCCAGCAACCCGACAGGGACATACGGAGAGACCCAGTACTTC,CASNPTGTYGETQYF
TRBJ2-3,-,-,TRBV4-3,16,TGCGCCAGCAGCCAGGGCGGTCCTCGTGGGGCAGATACGCAGTATTTT,CASSQGGPRGADTQYF
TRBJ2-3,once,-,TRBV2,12,TGTGCCAGCAGTGGGGACGGACAACCGCAGTATTTT,CASSGDGQPQYF
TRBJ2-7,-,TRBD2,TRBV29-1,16,TGCAGCGTTGAAGTGCCGGTGGCTAGCGGGACATACGAACAGTACTTC,CSVEVPVASGTYEQYF
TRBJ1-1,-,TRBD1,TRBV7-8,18,TGTGCCAGCAGCCCCAGACACCCGGGACAGGGAGGGTTCACTGAAGCTTTCTTT,CASSPRHPGQGGFTEAFF
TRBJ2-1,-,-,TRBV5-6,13,TGTGCCAGCAGCGTTCTGTTTTACAATGAGCAGTTCTTC,CASSVLFYNEQFF
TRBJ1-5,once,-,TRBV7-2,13,TGTGCCAGCAGCTTAGGGAGTAGTCAGCCCCAGCATTTT,CASSLGSSQPQHF
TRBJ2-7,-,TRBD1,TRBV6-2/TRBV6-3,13,TGTGCCAGCAGCGGGACAGCCCCCGAGGCGCAGTACTTC,CASSGTAPEAQYF
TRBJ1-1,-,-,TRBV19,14,TGTGCCAGTAGTTCCTGGAGGGTCGACACTGAAGCTTTCTTT,CASSSWRVDTEAFF
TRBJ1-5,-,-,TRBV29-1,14,TGCAGCGTTGGGGGTAGCGGCAGTGGGCAGCCCCAGCATTTT,CSVGGSGSGQPQHF
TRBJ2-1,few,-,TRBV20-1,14,TGCAGTGCCAAAGGACTACCGGATTACAATGAGCAGTTCTTC,CSAKGLPDYNEQFF
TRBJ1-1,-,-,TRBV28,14,TGTGCCAGCAGTCAGCAGGGTTGGGGCACTGAAGCTTTCTTT,CASSQQGWGTEAFF
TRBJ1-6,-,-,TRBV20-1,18,TGCAGTGCTAGAGTAGGCGGTGTGCAGCCTAATATTAATTCACCCCTCCACTTT,CSARVGGVQPNINSPLHF
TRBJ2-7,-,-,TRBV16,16,TGTGCCAGCAGCCAATCGTACAGGAGAAGGCACTACGAGCAGTACTTC,CASSQSYRRRHYEQYF
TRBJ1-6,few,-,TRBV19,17,TGTGCCAGTGGCAAGGACCGCCGAAGCTCCTATAATTCACCCCTCCACTTT,CASGKDRRSSYNSPLHF
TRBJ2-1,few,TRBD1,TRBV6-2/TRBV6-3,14,TGTGCCACCGGTGTCCGGGACAGCTACAATGAGCAGTTCTTC,CATGVRDSYNEQFF
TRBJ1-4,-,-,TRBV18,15,TGTGCCAGCTCACCGAAATACCAGAATAATGAAAAACTGTTTTTT,CASSPKYQNNEKLFF
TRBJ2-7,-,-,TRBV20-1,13,TGCAGTGCTACACGGACGCACTCCTACGAGCAGTACTTC,CSATRTHSYEQYF
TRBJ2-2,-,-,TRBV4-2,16,TGTGCCAGCTATTCTCCCCCGGACAGTCACACCGGGGAGCTGTTTTTT,CASYSPPDSHTGELFF
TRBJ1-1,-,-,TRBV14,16,TGTGCCGGCAGCCAAGACTATGGGCGGATTGACACTGAAGCTTTCTTT,CAGSQDYGRIDTEAFF
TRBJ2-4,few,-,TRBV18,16,TGTGCCAGCTCACCCGACGCGGGGGCCCGTATACACATTCAGTACTTC,CASSPDAGARIHIQYF
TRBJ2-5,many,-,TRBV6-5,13,TGTGCCCATCCGGCTCCCGAGGGGGAGACCCAGTACTTC,CAHPAPEGETQYF
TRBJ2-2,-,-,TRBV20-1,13,TGCAGTGCTAGTAGATCGAACACCGGGGAGCTGTTTTTT,CSASRSNTGELFF
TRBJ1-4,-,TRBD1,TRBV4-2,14,TGTGCCAGCAGCCAAACGGGACAGGGTCAAAAACTGTTTTTT,CASSQTGQGQKLFF
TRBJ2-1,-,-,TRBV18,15,TGTGCCAGCTCCAAAGCGATTACTAAGGGGGATGAGCAGTTCTTC,CASSKAITKGDEQFF
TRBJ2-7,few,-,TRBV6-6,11,TGTGCCAGCAGTTGGGAAGAGGAGCAGTACTTC,CASSWEEEQYF
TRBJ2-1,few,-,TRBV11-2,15,TGTGCCAGCGCCGATAGCTATTCATCCTACAATGAGCAGTTCTTC,CASADSYSSYNEQFF
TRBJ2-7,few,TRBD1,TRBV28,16,TGTGCCAGCAGTTTATTCCTGACAGGGTTAGCCTACGAGCAGTACTTC,CASSLFLTGLAYEQYF
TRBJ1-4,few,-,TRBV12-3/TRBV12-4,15,TGTGCCAGCAGTACTCGGACCGACCGAAATGAAAAACTGTTTTTT,CASSTRTDRNEKLFF
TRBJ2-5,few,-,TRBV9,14,TGTGCCAGCAGCCCAGGACCCCAACAAGAGACCCAGTACTTC,CASSPGPQQETQYF
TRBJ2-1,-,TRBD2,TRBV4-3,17,TGCGCCAGCAGCCAAGCACTAGCGGAAATCTCCTACAATGAGCAGTTCTTC,CASSQALAEISYNEQFF
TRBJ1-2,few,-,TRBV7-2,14,TGTGCCAGCAGCCGAGACGGGGTCCGGTGGGGCTACACCTTC,CASSRDGVRWGYTF
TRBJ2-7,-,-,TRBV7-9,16,TGTGCCAGCAGCTTAGCTTTGACGGGAAGAACCTACGAGCAGTACTTC,CASSLALTGRTYEQYF
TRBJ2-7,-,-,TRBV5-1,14,TGCGCCAGCAGCTTGAGCGGCGTTGCCTACGAGCAGTACTTC,CASSLSGVAYEQYF
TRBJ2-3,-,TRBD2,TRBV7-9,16,TGTGCCAGCAGCTTCGACGGACTAGGGGAGGCAGATACGCAGTATTTT,CASSFDGLGEADTQYF